The 5 T cell receptor beta chains in this list originate from one sample, sequenced in a study of STAT5B mutations in CD4+ large granular lymphocyte leukemia. Libraries were prepared by immunoSEQ multiplex PCR; TCRdb keeps only in-frame clonotypes and omits some of them. The sample holds 30,000 to 40,000 clones, approximately 89% seen once. The sample consisted of CD4+ T cells from blood buffy coats. The receptors originated from a human donor in good health.

CDR3 nucleotide sequence: TGTGCCAGCAGCCAGGGCTACAGGGGGCTCGGGGCCCGATGGATGTTTTTT. Its translation is CASSQGYRGLGARWMFF. The J gene is TRBJ2-2, the V gene TRBV14; 9 bases map to TRBD1. The CDR3 runs 17 residues. J was trimmed by 15 bases and V by 3 bases; bases with no gene match: 20. In germline, CDR1 is SGHDN, CDR2 FVKESK.

The chain links TRBV5-1 to TRBJ2-4; 9 bases are shared with TRBD1. J was trimmed by 0 bases and V by 1 base; bases with no gene match: 8. The CDR3 sequence is 18 residues long. The germline V gene has CDR1 SGHRS and CDR2 YFSETQ. The DNA for the CDR3 is TGCGCCAGCAGCTTGATCGGACAGGGGAGCCTAGCCAAAAACATTCAGTACTTC. Its protein product is CASSLIGQGSLAKNIQYF.

This chain uses TRBV29-1 with TRBJ2-3, with D perhaps matching TRBD1 (6 bases). This CDR3 contains 16 residues. Germline CDR1 reads SQVTM; CDR2 reads ANQGSEA. Trimming removed 7 bases at V and 0 bases at J, with 20 bases between. The CDR3 DNA is TGCAGCGCTCCTGAGGGGACACACTCTAGCACAGATACGCAGTATTTT. Its protein product is CSAPEGTHSSTDTQYF.

The chain uses TRBV5-4 and TRBJ1-2, with TRBD1 as a possible D gene (5 bases). CDR1 SGHNT and CDR2 YYREEE come from the germline V gene (reference sequence). The CDR3 has 14 amino acids. V lost 3 bases and J 4 bases, leaving 13 bases between the germline ends. CDR3 loop: CASSSGGVSYGYTF. The CDR3 DNA reads as TGTGCCAGCAGCTCGGGGGGTGTTAGCTATGGCTACACCTTC.

The chain is built from TRBV7-9 and TRBJ1-4, with D tentatively TRBD1 (6 bases). The V end was cut by 1 base, the J end by 5 bases, with 8 bases between. Germline CDR1 reads SEHNR; CDR2 reads FQNEAQ (reference sequence). The CDR3 is 14 amino acids. The CDR3 DNA reads TGTGCCAGCAGCTTAGGGCAGGGGAATGAAAAACTGTTTTTT. Amino acids: CASSLGQGNEKLFF.